Listed here are 24 T cell receptor beta chains from one sample, sequenced in a study of long-term antiretroviral therapy in people with HIV. An immunoSEQ assay, version v3.0, was performed at survey level. Repertoires were generated with immunoSEQ multiplex PCR, while TCRdb's copy carries only in-frame clones and drops some. This table holds about 38,000 clones, over 75% found once. The starting material was unsorted PBMCs, obtained 1.5 years after starting antiretroviral therapy. The receptors here all came from a man between 18 and 35 years old with HIV.

The chain uses TRBV5-4 and TRBJ1-2, with D unresolved. Trimming shortened V by 2 bases and J by 4 bases, and 24 bases separated the two germline ends. The CDR3 totals 18 residues. Germline CDR1 is SGHNT and CDR2 is YYREEE (reference sequence). CDR3: CASSFLFLPLYTSYGYTF. CDR3 sequence (DNA): TGTGCCAGCAGCTTTTTATTCCTCCCCCTATACACTAGCTATGGCTACACCTTC.

V usage is TRBV2 and J usage is TRBJ2-1; D not certain. Trimming took off 4 bases at V and 8 bases at J, with 12 bases between the two ends. This CDR3 spans 13 amino acids. Germline CDR1 SNHLY, CDR2 FYNNEI. As DNA, the CDR3 is TGTGCCAGCAGTGGAGTCGGCAACGATGAGCAGTTCTTC. Its translation: CASSGVGNDEQFF.

This rearrangement joins TRBV29-1 to TRBJ2-7; D remains ambiguous. The length of the CDR3 is 14 residues. Germline V gene lookup returns CDR1 SQVTM and CDR2 ANQGSEA. V was cut by 4 bases and J by 2 bases, with 15 bases left in between. CDR3 nucleotides: TGCAGCGTTGTCGTCAAAGAAAGCCCCTACGAGCAGTACTTC. This codes for CSVVVKESPYEQYF.

In this sample, this clone turned up a few times. V usage is TRBV2 and J usage is TRBJ2-3, with D uncertain. The V gene lost 6 bases and the J gene lost 12 bases, with 16 bases spanning the gap. There are 12 residues in the CDR3. Germline CDR1 and CDR2: SNHLY and FYNNEI. CDR3 sequence: CASSRTAIHQYF. DNA of the CDR3: TGTGCCAGCAGCCGGACCGCAATTCACCAGTATTTT.

The chain recombines TRBV28 with TRBJ1-1; a possible D gene is TRBD1 (6 bases). CDR1 and CDR2 from the germline V gene are MDHEN and SYDVKM. The CDR3 has 17 amino acids. Trimming stripped 1 base from V and 4 bases from J, with 19 bases between. CDR3 DNA sequence: TGTGCCAGCAGTTTATCGCGGGGGGCCCCGTGGGGCACTGAAGCTTTCTTT. It encodes CASSLSRGAPWGTEAFF.

Only one count was recorded for this clone. The chain recombines TRBV9 with TRBJ2-5; 8 bases agree with TRBD2. V lost 7 bases and J lost 2; bases outside the gene matches: 10. The length of the CDR3 is 15 residues. The germline gives CDR1 SGDLS, CDR2 YYNGEE. The CDR3 is CASSHLAGHQETQYF. CDR3 sequence (DNA): TGTGCCAGCTCGCACTTAGCGGGGCATCAAGAGACCCAGTACTTC.

This chain uses TRBV7-9 with TRBJ2-7; TRBD2 is a possible D gene (7 bases). Germline V lookup: CDR1 SEHNR, CDR2 FQNEAQ (reference sequence). The CDR3 runs to 15 residues. V lost 0 bases and J 6 bases, leaving 15 bases between the germline ends. The CDR3 is CASSLAVGRGGEQYF. CDR3 nucleotide sequence: TGTGCCAGCAGCTTAGCCGTGGGGAGGGGGGGCGAGCAGTACTTC.

The chain joins TRBV30 to TRBJ1-2; D perhaps matches TRBD1 (5 bases). The V and J ends lost 0 bases and 3 bases respectively, with 23 bases between them. The CDR3 spans 18 residues. The germline V gene has CDR1 GTSNPN and CDR2 SVGIG (reference sequence). The CDR3 nucleotides read TGTGCCTGGAGTGTTAGATGGGGCGGCCTAAGGCTGGACTATGGCTACACCTTC. Translation: CAWSVRWGGLRLDYGYTF.

This chain connects TRBV5-1 to TRBJ1-2; 7 bases fit TRBD1. The CDR3 consists of 13 residues. Germline assignment: CDR1 SGHRS and CDR2 YFSETQ. The J segment lost 4 bases and the V segment lost 4 bases, leaving 4 bases of the junction unmatched. The DNA of the CDR3 is TGCGCCAGCAGCCGGGACAGAAGCTATGGCTACACCTTC. This translates into CASSRDRSYGYTF.

The genes are TRBV7-9 and TRBJ2-7; D call uncertain. The CDR3 covers 12 residues. V was pared by 5 bases and J by 6 bases, with 11 bases between. Germline loops: CDR1 SEHNR, CDR2 FQNEAQ (reference sequence). In DNA form, the CDR3 reads TGTGCCAGCAGCCTTGGACGCTCCGAGCAGTACTTC. Its protein is CASSLGRSEQYF. The full variable domain, with the rest looked up from reference TRBV7-9 and TRBJ2-7, is DTGVSQNPRHKITKRGQNVTFRCDPISEHNRLYWYRQTLGQGPEFLTYFQNEAQLEKSRLLSDRFSAERPKGSFSTLEIQRTEQGDSAMYLCASSLGRSEQYFGPGTRLTVT.

The chain is built from TRBV30 and TRBJ2-3; D unresolved. The CDR3 contains 12 residues. Trimming shortened V by 4 bases and J by 2 bases, and 7 bases separated the two germline ends. Germline V CDR1 and CDR2: GTSNPN, SVGIG (reference sequence). The CDR3 region is CAWTLNTDTQYF. In DNA form, the CDR3 reads TGTGCCTGGACCCTGAACACAGATACGCAGTATTTT. The full variable domain, with the rest looked up from reference TRBV30 and TRBJ2-3, is SQTIHQWPATLVQPVGSPLSLECTVEGTSNPNLYWYRQAAGRGLQLLFYSVGIGQISSEVPQNLSASRPQDRQFILSSKKLLLSDSGFYLCAWTLNTDTQYFGPGTRLTVL.

This clone was seen just once. The CDR3 is CASSLVGGEQYF. CDR3 DNA sequence: TGCGCCAGCAGCTTGGTGGGGGGCGAGCAGTACTTC. This chain links TRBV5-1 with TRBJ2-7, with a possible D match to TRBD2 (6 bases). V gave up 0 bases and J gave up 6 bases, with 7 bases separating them. Germline values: CDR1 SGHRS, CDR2 YFSETQ. The CDR3 spans 12 residues.

This chain connects TRBV15 to TRBJ1-5; 8 nucleotides line up with TRBD1. This CDR3 spans 16 amino acids. Trimming took 0 bases from V and 2 from J; bases not matched to a gene: 3. Germline V lookup: CDR1 LNHNV, CDR2 YYDKDF (reference sequence). Here the CDR3 reads CATSRDLTGGNQPQHF. Here the CDR3 DNA reads TGTGCCACCAGCAGAGATCTGACAGGGGGCAATCAGCCCCAGCATTTT.

The rearrangement links TRBV27 to TRBJ1-2; a weak D match, TRBD1 (5 bases). CDR1 MNHEY and CDR2 SMNVEV come from the germline V gene (reference sequence). V lost 0 bases, J lost 1 base, and 9 bases lay in between. The CDR3 consists of 15 residues. The CDR3 nucleotides are TGTGCCAGCAGTTTATCTATAGGGGATAACTATGGCTACACCTTC. Translating it yields CASSLSIGDNYGYTF.

This chain joins TRBV15 and TRBJ1-1; TRBD1 matches at 7 bases. The CDR3 covers 15 residues. Germline V CDR1 and CDR2: LNHNV, YYDKDF (reference sequence). V was pared by 0 bases and J by 4 bases, with 5 bases of the junction left unmatched. The CDR3 region is CATSRDAGGVTEAFF. As DNA, the CDR3 is TGTGCCACCAGCAGAGATGCAGGGGGTGTCACTGAAGCTTTCTTT. Variable domain in full (rest from reference TRBV15 and TRBJ1-1): DAMVIQNPRYQVTQFGKPVTLSCSQTLNHNVMYWYQQKSSQAPKLLFHYYDKDFNNEADTPDNFQSRRPNTSFCFLDIRSPGLGDTAMYLCATSRDAGGVTEAFFGQGTRLTVV.

CDR3 DNA: TGTGCCAGCTCACCACTGGGACAAGCAACTAATGAAAAACTGTTTTTT. Translated: CASSPLGQATNEKLFF. The rearrangement joins TRBV18 to TRBJ1-4, with D possibly TRBD1 on 6 matching bases. Germline CDR1 and CDR2: KGHSH and LQKENI. V was clipped by 1 base and J by 0 bases, with 9 bases between them. The CDR3 has 16 residues.

The chain links TRBV2 to TRBJ2-7; TRBD1 matches at 10 bases. The CDR3 length is 12 residues. The J segment lost 7 bases and the V segment lost 11 bases, leaving 8 bases of the junction unmatched. Germline-derived CDR1 and CDR2 are SNHLY and FYNNEI. CDR3 nucleotide sequence: TGTGCCGGCGGGACAGGGGTATTAGAGCAGTACTTC. As protein: CAGGTGVLEQYF. Full variable domain (rest looked up from reference TRBV2 and TRBJ2-7): EPEVTQTPSHQVTQMGQEVILRCVPISNHLYFYWYRQILGQKVEFLVSFYNNEISEKSEIFDDQFSVERPDGSNFTLKIRSTKLEDSAMYFCAGGTGVLEQYFGPGTRLTVT.

This clone was picked up one time. The rearrangement links TRBV29-1 to TRBJ2-2; D is unresolved. The ends were cut back, 4 bases at V and 1 base at J, with 10 bases in the middle. Germline loops: CDR1 SQVTM, CDR2 ANQGSEA. The CDR3 extends over 14 amino acids. The CDR3 reads CSVGTLRNTGELFF. CDR3 DNA sequence: TGCAGCGTTGGGACGTTGCGGAACACCGGGGAGCTGTTTTTT.

The rearrangement uses TRBV28 and TRBJ1-5, with TRBD1 identical over 7 bases. This CDR3 comprises 15 residues. The germline CDR1 and CDR2 sequences are MDHEN and SYDVKM. After removal of 6 bases from V and 5 bases from J, the junction contained 10 bases not matched to a gene. The CDR3 loop is CASRLRGLRDQPQHF. CDR3 sequence (DNA): TGTGCCAGCAGGCTGAGGGGGCTTCGGGATCAGCCCCAGCATTTT.

V usage is TRBV28 and J usage is TRBJ2-7; D call uncertain. The germline CDR1 and CDR2 sequences are MDHEN and SYDVKM. The V and J ends lost 4 bases and 0 bases respectively, with 13 bases between them. This CDR3 contains 15 residues. CDR3 residues: CASSSSSESSYEQYF. In DNA form, the CDR3 reads TGTGCCAGCAGTTCCTCGAGCGAGAGCTCCTACGAGCAGTACTTC. The variable domain in full, with the rest retrieved from reference TRBV28 and TRBJ2-7, is DVKVTQSSRYLVKRTGEKVFLECVQDMDHENMFWYRQDPGLGLRLIYFSYDVKMKEKGDIPEGYSVSREKKERFSLILESASTNQTSMYLCASSSSSESSYEQYFGPGTRLTVT.

The rearrangement uses TRBV28 and TRBJ2-2; TRBD2 matches at 8 bases. CDR3 length equals 15 residues. Germline CDR1 and CDR2: MDHEN and SYDVKM. V lost 5 bases to trimming and J lost 7 bases; unmatched junction nucleotides: 9. For the CDR3, the DNA is TGTGCCAGCAGTACTAGCGGCAAGAAGAACGGGGAGCTGTTTTTT. Protein sequence: CASSTSGKKNGELFF.

This chain connects TRBV5-8 to TRBJ1-5; D possibly corresponds to TRBD1 (5 bases). From germline, CDR1 is SGHTS and CDR2 YDEGEE. The V gene lost 2 bases and the J gene lost 11 bases, with 11 bases spanning the gap. The CDR3 has 12 residues. The CDR3 sequence: CASSFSRAAQHF. The CDR3, as DNA: TGTGCCAGCAGCTTTTCCAGGGCTGCCCAGCATTTT. The full variable domain, with the rest looked up from reference TRBV5-8 and TRBJ1-5, is EAGVTQSPTHLIKTRGQQATLRCSPISGHTSVYWYQQALGLGLQFLLWYDEGEERNRGNFPPRFSGRQFPNYSSELNVNALELEDSALYLCASSFSRAAQHFGDGTRLSIL.

CDR3 bases: TGTGCCAGCAGCTTTGGAGGGAGGGGTGTTAATGATGAGCAGTTCTTC. Translating it yields CASSFGGRGVNDEQFF. The gene calls are TRBV5-4 and TRBJ2-1, with 7 bases lining up with TRBD2. The CDR3 is 16 amino acids. The V gene's germline CDR1 is SGHNT and CDR2 YYREEE (reference sequence). The trim removed 2 bases at V and 8 bases at J, leaving 13 bases unmatched.

The chain recombines TRBV4-1 with TRBJ1-5; unclear D gene. Trimming pared 1 base from V and 2 bases from J, leaving 12 bases between. This CDR3 has 16 amino acids. Germline CDR1 is MGHRA and CDR2 is YSYEKL. The CDR3 DNA follows: TGCGCCAGCAGCCAAGCTAGGGCTGGGGGCAATCAGCCCCAGCATTTT. Protein product: CASSQARAGGNQPQHF.